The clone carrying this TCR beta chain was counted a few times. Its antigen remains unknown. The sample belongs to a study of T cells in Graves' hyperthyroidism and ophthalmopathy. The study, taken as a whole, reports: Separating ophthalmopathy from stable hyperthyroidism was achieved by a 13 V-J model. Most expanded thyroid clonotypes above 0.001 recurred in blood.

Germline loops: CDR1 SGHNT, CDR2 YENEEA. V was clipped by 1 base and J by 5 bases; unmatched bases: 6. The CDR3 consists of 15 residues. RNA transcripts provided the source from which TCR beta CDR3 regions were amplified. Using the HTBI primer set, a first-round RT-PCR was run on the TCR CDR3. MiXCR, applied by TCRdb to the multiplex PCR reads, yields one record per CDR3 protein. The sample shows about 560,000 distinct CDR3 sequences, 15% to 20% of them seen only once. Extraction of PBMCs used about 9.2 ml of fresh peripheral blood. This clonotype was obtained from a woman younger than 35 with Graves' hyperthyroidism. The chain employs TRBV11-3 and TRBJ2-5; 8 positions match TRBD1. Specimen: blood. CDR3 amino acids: CASSLAGGAFETQYF. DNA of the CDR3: TGTGCCAGCAGCTTAGCAGGGGGCGCGTTTGAGACCCAGTACTTC.